This paragraph reports one TCR beta chain. No antigen is known for it. Receiving focal radiation plus CTLA-4 blockade with ipilimumab were patients who had chemo-refractory metastatic non-small-cell lung cancer. With 3 bases removed from V and 7 bases from J, the gap between germline ends came to 6 bases. Germline V gene sequence: CDR1 MNHEY, CDR2 SVGAGI. The CDR3 runs to 12 residues. Produced via immunoSEQ multiplex PCR; TCRdb's table is partial and in-frame only. The top ten clones hold around 2% of a sample with roughly 100,000 clones, over 75% of them seen once. This entry comes from a study of radiotherapy plus CTLA-4 blockade in lung cancer. Study-wide results and limits: After treatment with radiotherapy plus ipilimumab, TCR clones that came from the tumor expanded in blood. Strongest reported response predictors: early blood clone changes and post-radiation interferon-beta.

V and J are TRBV6-5 and TRBJ2-2; D call uncertain. Sequencing was performed on peripheral blood, taken from a patient treated with radiotherapy plus ipilimumab. The origin of this receptor is a human donor with non-small cell lung cancer that progressed on radiotherapy plus ipilimumab. Some clones in this sample may be carry-over from other donors' samples. DNA for the CDR3: TGTGCCAGCAGTTATCATAACGGGGAGCTGTTTTTT. It is translated as CASSYHNGELFF.